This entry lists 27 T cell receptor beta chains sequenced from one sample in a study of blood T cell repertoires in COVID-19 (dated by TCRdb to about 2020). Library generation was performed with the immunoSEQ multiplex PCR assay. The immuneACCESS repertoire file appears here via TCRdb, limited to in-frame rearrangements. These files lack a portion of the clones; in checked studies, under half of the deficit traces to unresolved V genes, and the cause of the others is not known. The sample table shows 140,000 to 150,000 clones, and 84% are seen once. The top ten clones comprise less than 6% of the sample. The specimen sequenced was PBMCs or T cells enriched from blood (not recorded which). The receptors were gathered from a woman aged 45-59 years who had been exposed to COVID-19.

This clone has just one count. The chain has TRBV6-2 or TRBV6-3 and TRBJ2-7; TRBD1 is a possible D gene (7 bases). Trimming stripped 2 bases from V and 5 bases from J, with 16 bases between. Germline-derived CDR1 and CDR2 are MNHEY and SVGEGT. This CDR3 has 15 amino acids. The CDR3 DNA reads TGTGCCAGCAGTTACGGCAGGGGGGTTTTCAACGAGCAGTACTTC. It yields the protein CASSYGRGVFNEQYF.

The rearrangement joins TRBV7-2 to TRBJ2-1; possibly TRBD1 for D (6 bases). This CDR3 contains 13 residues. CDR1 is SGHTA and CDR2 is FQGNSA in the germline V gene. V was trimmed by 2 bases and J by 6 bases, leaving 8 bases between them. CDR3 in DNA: TGTGCCAGCAGCTTAATAGGGGGCAATGAGCAGTTCTTC. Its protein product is CASSLIGGNEQFF.

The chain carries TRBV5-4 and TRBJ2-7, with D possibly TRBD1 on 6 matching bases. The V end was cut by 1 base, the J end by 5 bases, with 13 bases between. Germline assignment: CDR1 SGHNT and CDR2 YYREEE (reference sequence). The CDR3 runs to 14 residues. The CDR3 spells CASSLFLGADEQYF. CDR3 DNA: TGTGCCAGCAGCTTGTTTCTGGGGGCCGACGAGCAGTACTTC. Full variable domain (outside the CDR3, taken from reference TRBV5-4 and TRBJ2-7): ETGVTQSPTHLIKTRGQQVTLRCSSQSGHNTVSWYQQALGQGPQFIFQYYREEENGRGNFPPRFSGLQFPNYSSELNVNALELDDSALYLCASSLFLGADEQYFGPGTRLTVT.

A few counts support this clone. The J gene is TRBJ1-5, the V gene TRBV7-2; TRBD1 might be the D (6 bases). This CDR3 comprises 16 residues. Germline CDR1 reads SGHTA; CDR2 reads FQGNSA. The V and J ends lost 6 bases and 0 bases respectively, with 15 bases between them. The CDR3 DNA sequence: TGTGCCAGCAGTTCGGGAGGGGGGCATAGCAATCAGCCCCAGCATTTT. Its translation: CASSSGGGHSNQPQHF.

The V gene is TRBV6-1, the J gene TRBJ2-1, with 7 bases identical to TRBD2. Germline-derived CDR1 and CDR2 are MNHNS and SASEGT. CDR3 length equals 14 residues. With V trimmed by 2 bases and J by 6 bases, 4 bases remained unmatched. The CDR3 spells CASSERSSGNEQFF. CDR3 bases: TGTGCCAGCAGTGAACGATCTAGCGGCAATGAGCAGTTCTTC.

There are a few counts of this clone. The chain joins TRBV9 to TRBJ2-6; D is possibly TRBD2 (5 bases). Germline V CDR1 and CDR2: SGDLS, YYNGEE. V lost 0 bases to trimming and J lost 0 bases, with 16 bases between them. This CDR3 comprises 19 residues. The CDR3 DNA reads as TGTGCCAGCAGCGTAGCAAGCGGCCGAATCCTCTCTGGGGCCAACGTCCTGACTTTC. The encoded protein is CASSVASGRILSGANVLTF.

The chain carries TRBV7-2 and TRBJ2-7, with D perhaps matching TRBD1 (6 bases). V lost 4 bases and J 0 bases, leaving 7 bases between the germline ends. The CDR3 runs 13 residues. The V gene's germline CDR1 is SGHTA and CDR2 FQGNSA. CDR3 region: CASSSDSSYEQYF. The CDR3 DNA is TGTGCCAGCAGCTCGGACAGCTCCTACGAGCAGTACTTC.

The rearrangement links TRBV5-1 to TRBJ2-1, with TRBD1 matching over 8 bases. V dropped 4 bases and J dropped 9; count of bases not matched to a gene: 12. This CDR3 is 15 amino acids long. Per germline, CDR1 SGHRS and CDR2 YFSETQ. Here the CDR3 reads CASSLMPTGVTEQFF. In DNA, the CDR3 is TGCGCCAGCAGCCTAATGCCGACAGGGGTAACTGAGCAGTTCTTC.

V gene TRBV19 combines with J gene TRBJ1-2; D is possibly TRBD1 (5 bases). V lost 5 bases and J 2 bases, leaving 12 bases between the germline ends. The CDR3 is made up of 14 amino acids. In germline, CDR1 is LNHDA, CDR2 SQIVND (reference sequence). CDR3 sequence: CASSLKQDNYGYTF. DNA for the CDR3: TGTGCCAGTAGTCTTAAACAGGACAACTATGGCTACACCTTC.

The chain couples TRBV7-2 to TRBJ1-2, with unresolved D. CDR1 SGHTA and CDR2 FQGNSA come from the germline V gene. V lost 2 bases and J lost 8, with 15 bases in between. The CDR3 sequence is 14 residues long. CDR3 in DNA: TGTGCCAGCAGCTTATCCGGCGGTACTTCAGGCTACACCTTC. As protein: CASSLSGGTSGYTF.

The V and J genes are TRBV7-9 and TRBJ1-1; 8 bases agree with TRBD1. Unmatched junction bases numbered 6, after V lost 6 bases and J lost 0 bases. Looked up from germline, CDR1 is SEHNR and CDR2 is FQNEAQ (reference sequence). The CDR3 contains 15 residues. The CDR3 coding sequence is TGTGCCAGCAGTTCCGGGACAGGCATGAACACTGAAGCTTTCTTT. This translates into CASSSGTGMNTEAFF.

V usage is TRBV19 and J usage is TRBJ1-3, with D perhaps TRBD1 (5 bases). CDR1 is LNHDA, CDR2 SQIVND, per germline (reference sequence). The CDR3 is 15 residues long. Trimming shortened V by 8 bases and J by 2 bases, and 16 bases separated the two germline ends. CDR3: CASSMTVGAGNTIYF. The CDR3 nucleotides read TGTGCCAGTTCAATGACAGTTGGCGCTGGAAACACCATATATTTT.

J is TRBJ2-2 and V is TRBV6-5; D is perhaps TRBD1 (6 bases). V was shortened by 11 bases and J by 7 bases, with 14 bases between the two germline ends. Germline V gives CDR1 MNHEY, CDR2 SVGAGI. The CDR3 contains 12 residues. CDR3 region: CAAQGPGGELFF. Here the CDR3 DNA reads TGTGCCGCTCAGGGGCCCGGCGGGGAGCTGTTTTTT.

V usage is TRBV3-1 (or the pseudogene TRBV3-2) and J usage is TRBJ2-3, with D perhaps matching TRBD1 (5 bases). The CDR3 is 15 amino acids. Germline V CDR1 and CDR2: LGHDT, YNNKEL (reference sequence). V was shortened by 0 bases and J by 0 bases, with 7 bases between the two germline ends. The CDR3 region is CASSQDQGSTDTQYF. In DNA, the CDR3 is TGTGCCAGCAGCCAAGATCAGGGAAGCACAGATACGCAGTATTTT.

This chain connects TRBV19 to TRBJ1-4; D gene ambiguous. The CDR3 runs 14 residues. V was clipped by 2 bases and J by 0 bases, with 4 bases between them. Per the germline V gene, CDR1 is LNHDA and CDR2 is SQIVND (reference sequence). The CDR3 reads CASSILATNEKLFF. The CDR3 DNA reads TGTGCCAGTAGTATACTTGCAACTAATGAAAAACTGTTTTTT.

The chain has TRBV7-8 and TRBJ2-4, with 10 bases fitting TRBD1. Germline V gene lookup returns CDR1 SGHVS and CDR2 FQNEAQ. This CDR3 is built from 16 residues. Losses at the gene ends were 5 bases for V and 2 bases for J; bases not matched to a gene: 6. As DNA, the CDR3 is TGTGCCAGCAGCGGAGGGACAGGGGCTACCAAAAACATTCAGTACTTC. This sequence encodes CASSGGTGATKNIQYF.

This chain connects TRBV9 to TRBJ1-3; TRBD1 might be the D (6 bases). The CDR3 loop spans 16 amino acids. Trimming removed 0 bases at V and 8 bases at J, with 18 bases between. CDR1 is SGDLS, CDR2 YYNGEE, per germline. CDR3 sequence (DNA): TGTGCCAGCAGCGTAGGGGTTTTGGGGGCTACGGACACCATATATTTT. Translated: CASSVGVLGATDTIYF.

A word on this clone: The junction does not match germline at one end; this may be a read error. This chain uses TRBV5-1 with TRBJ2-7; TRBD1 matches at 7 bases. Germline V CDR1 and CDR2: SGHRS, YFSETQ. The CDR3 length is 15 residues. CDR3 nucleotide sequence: TGCGCCAGCACCTTGGGCCGGGACAGACTTCACGAGCAGTACTTC. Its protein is CASTLGRDRLHEQYF.

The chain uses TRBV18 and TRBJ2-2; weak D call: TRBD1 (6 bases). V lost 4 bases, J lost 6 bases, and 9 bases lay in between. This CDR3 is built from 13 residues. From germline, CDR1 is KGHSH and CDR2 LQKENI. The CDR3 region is CASSQQGSGELFF. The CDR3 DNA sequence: TGTGCCAGCTCACAGCAGGGGTCCGGGGAGCTGTTTTTT.

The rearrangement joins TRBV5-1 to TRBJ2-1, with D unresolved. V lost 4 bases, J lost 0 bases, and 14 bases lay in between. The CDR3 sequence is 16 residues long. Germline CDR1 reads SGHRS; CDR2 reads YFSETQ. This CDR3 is CASSKDSSGSYNEQFF. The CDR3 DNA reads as TGCGCCAGCAGCAAAGACTCCTCGGGCTCCTACAATGAGCAGTTCTTC. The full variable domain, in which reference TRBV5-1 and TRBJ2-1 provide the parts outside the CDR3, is KAGVTQTPRYLIKTRGQQVTLSCSPISGHRSVSWYQQTPGQGLQFLFEYFSETQRNKGNFPGRFSGRQFSNSRSEMNVSTLELGDSALYLCASSKDSSGSYNEQFFGPGTRLTVL.

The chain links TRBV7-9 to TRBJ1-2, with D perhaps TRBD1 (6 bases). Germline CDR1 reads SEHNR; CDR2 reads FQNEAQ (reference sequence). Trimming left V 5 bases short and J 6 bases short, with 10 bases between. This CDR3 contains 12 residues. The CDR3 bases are TGTGCCAGCAGCCTACAGGGCCATGGCTACACCTTC. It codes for CASSLQGHGYTF.

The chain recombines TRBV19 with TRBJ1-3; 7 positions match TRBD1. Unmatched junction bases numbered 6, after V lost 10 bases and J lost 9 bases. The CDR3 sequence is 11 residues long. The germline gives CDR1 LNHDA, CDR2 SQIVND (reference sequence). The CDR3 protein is CAIKTGATIYF. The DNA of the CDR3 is TGTGCCATCAAAACAGGGGCCACCATATATTTT. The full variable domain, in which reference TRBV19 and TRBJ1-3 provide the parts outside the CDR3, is DGGITQSPKYLFRKEGQNVTLSCEQNLNHDAMYWYRQDPGQGLRLIYYSQIVNDFQKGDIAEGYSVSREKKESFPLTVTSAQKNPTAFYLCAIKTGATIYFGEGSWLTVV.

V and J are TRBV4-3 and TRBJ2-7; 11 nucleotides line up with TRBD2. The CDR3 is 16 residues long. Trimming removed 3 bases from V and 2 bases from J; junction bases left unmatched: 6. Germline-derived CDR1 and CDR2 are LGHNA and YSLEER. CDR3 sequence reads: CASSQVAGGPAYEQYF. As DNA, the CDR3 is TGCGCCAGCAGCCAGGTAGCGGGGGGGCCGGCCTACGAGCAGTACTTC.

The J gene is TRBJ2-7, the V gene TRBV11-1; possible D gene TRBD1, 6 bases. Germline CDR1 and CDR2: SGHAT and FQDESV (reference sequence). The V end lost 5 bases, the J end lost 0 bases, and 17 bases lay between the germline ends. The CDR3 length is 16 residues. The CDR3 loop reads CASSPFGRGRSYEQYF. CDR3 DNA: TGTGCCAGCAGCCCCTTCGGCAGGGGTCGCTCCTACGAGCAGTACTTC.

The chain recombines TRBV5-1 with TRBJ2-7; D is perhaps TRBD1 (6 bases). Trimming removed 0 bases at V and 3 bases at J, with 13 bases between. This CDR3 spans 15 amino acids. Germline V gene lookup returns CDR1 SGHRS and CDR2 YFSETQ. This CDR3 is CASSLEQTGVYEQYF. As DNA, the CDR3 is TGCGCCAGCAGCTTGGAGCAGACAGGAGTCTACGAGCAGTACTTC.

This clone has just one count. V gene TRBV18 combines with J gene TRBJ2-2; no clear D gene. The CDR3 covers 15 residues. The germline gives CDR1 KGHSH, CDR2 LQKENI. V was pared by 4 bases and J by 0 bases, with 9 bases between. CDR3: CASSQPTANTGELFF. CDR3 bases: TGTGCCAGCTCACAGCCCACGGCGAACACCGGGGAGCTGTTTTTT.

CDR3 amino acids: CAWSVRRGTSGTGEEQFF. In DNA, the CDR3 is TGTGCCTGGAGTGTACGTAGGGGGACTAGCGGGACGGGGGAAGAGCAGTTCTTC. This chain uses TRBV30 with TRBJ2-1; 13 bases agree with TRBD2. Germline assignment: CDR1 GTSNPN and CDR2 SVGIG (reference sequence). The V and J ends lost 0 bases and 10 bases, in that order; junction bases with no gene match: 15. The CDR3 extends over 18 amino acids.